One and the same sample provided the 3 T cell receptor beta chains below, sequenced in a study of CD8 T cells in ankylosing spondylitis. Whole-study findings and limits: What appeared characteristic of ankylosing spondylitis blood was a TCR beta motif of eight highly homologous variants.

TCRdb passed the 5' RACE reads through MiXCR, listing each CDR3 protein once. Among a few hundred thousand distinct CDR3 sequences, more than 20% were seen once, and the ten largest hold roughly a sixth. For these receptors, no antigen is known. The sample consisted of blood, either unsorted or a sorted T cell fraction (not recorded which). The receptors come from a male donor with ankylosing spondylitis.

The genes are TRBV11-3 and TRBJ2-7, with 7 positions matching TRBD2. CDR3 length: 13 residues. V lost 1 base and J lost 6; bases outside the gene matches: 3. Germline CDR1 SGHNT, CDR2 YENEEA. The CDR3 reads CASSLGGGLEQYF. CDR3 nucleotide sequence: TGTGCCAGCAGCTTAGGCGGGGGTCTCGAGCAGTACTTC.

The chain links TRBV5-1 to TRBJ2-1; 8 bases map to TRBD2. Per the germline V gene, CDR1 is SGHRS and CDR2 is YFSETQ. The V and J ends lost 0 bases and 7 bases, in that order; junction bases with no gene match: 9. The CDR3 has 16 residues. CDR3 bases: TGCGCCAGCAGCTTGGAGGCGGGAGGAGTTGGGAATGAGCAGTTCTTC. The encoded protein is CASSLEAGGVGNEQFF. The full variable domain, rest sourced from reference TRBV5-1 and TRBJ2-1, is KAGVTQTPRYLIKTRGQQVTLSCSPISGHRSVSWYQQTPGQGLQFLFEYFSETQRNKGNFPGRFSGRQFSNSRSEMNVSTLELGDSALYLCASSLEAGGVGNEQFFGPGTRLTVL.

This clonotype was counted between two and nine times. The chain couples TRBV29-1 to TRBJ2-1; 11 nucleotides agree with TRBD2. The CDR3 spans 17 residues. Germline V gives CDR1 SQVTM, CDR2 ANQGSEA. The junction had 10 bases not matched to a gene; V was cut back by 6 bases and J by 0 bases. The DNA for the CDR3 is TGCAGCGTCTCCGGGACTAGCGGATACAGCTCCTACAATGAGCAGTTCTTC. It encodes CSVSGTSGYSSYNEQFF.